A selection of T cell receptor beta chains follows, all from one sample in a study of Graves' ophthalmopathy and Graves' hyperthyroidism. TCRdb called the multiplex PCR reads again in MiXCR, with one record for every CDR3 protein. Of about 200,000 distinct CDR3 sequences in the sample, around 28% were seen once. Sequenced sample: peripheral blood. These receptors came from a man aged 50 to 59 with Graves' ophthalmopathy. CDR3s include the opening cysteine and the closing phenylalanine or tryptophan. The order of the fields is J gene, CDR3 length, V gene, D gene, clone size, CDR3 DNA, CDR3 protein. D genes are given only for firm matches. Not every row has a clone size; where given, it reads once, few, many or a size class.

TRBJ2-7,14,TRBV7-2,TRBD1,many,TGTGCCAGCAGCCGTCGACAGGGCAGCTACGAGCAGTACTTC,CASSRRQGSYEQYF
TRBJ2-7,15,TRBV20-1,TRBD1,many,TGCAGTGCTAGAGATGAGGACAGGGCCTCCTACGAGCAGTACTTC,CSARDEDRASYEQYF
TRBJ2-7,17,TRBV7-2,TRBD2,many,TGTGCCAGCAGCTTGGCGGGGACTAGCGGGCCTACCTACGAGCAGTACTTC,CASSLAGTSGPTYEQYF
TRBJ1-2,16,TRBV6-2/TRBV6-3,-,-,TGTGCCAGCAGTTACCCGGCCGGGTCCTTAGTCGGTGGCTACACCTTC,CASSYPAGSLVGGYTF
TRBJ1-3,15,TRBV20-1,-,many,TGCAGTGCTAGAGGTGGCGGGAGCTCTGGAAACACCATATATTTT,CSARGGGSSGNTIYF
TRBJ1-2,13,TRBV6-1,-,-,TGTGCCAGCAACCTGGGCGTGTTCGATGGCTACACCTTC,CASNLGVFDGYTF
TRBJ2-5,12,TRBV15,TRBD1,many,TGTGCCACCAGGGACAGGGGTGAGACCCAGTACTTC,CATRDRGETQYF
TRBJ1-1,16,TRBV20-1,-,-,TGCAGTGCTAGAACTCCGAGGGGGACGGAGTGGACTGAAGCTTTCTTT,CSARTPRGTEWTEAFF
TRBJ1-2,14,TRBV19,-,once,TGTGCCAGTAGTATCACGGGGGGTAGCTATGGCTACACCTTC,CASSITGGSYGYTF
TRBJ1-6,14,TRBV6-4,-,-,TGTGCCAGCCAACAGACAGGTTTTAATTCACCCCTCCACTTT,CASQQTGFNSPLHF
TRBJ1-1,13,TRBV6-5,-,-,TGTGCCAGCAGTTCCACCCCCCGGGACGTGGCTTTCTTT,CASSSTPRDVAFF
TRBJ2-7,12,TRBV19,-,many,TGTGCCAGTAGTATTGGACAGAACGAGCAGTACTTC,CASSIGQNEQYF
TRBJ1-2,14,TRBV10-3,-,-,TGTGCCATCAGTGAGACAGGAGCAAATTATGGCTACACCTTC,CAISETGANYGYTF
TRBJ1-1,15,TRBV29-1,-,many,TGCAGCGTATCCCCGGGGCCGGCAAGGGACACTGAAGCTTTCTTT,CSVSPGPARDTEAFF
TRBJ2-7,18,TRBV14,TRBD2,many,TGTGCCAGCAGCCCCGGGACTAGCGGGCACCACCTCTCCTACGAGCAGTACTTC,CASSPGTSGHHLSYEQYF
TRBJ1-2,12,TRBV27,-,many,TGTGCCAGCCCCTCAGGCGACTATGGCTACACCTTC,CASPSGDYGYTF
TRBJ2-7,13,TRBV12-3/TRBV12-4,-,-,TGTGCCAGCGGTTCCATGAAGTTCTACGAGCAGTACTTC,CASGSMKFYEQYF
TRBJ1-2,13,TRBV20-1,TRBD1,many,TGCAGTGCAAGCCGGGACAGCAACTATGGCTACACCTTC,CSASRDSNYGYTF
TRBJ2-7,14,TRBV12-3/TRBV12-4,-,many,TGTGCCAGCGTGGGTCCGGGGCTAGGCTACGAGCAGTACTTC,CASVGPGLGYEQYF
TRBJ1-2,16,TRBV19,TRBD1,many,TGTGCCAGTAGTATATTAGGGGGGGGACAGAGAAATGGCTACACCTTC,CASSILGGGQRNGYTF
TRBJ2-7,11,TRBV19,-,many,TGTGCCAGTAGTACGACCCATGAGCAGTACTTC,CASSTTHEQYF
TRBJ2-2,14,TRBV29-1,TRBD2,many,TGCAGCGTTCTGAAGACTAGCGGTTCCGGGGAGCTGTTTTTT,CSVLKTSGSGELFF
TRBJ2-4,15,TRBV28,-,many,TGTGCCAGCAGTTTACGGAGTCTAGCCAAAAACATTCAGTACTTC,CASSLRSLAKNIQYF
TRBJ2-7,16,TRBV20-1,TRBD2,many,TGCAGTGCTCAAAAGTCGGCTAGCGGGAGGGCCTACGAGCAGTACTTC,CSAQKSASGRAYEQYF
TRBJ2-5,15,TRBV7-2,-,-,TGTGCCAGCAGCTTACTTAAGCTGGGTCAAGAGACCCAGTACTTC,CASSLLKLGQETQYF
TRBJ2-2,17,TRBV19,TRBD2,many,TGTGCCAGTAGCCGTCCCGGACTAGCGGCGAACACCGGGGAGCTGTTTTTT,CASSRPGLAANTGELFF
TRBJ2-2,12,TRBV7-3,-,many,TGTGCCAGCAGCTCTCAGGTCGGGGAGCTGTTTTTT,CASSSQVGELFF
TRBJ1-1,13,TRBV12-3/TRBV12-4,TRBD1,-,TGTGCCAGCAGTCGGGGGACAGGGCTTGAAGCTTTCTTT,CASSRGTGLEAFF
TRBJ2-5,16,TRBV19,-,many,TGTGCCAGTAGTATAGATGACCGGGACGGTCAAGAGACCCAGTACTTC,CASSIDDRDGQETQYF
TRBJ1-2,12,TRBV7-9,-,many,TGTGCCAGCAGCTTAGGAGTCCATGGCTACACCTTC,CASSLGVHGYTF
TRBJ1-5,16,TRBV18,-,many,TGTGCCAGCTCACCAGTAGAAGGGGGTGCGAGTCAGCCCCAGCATTTT,CASSPVEGGASQPQHF
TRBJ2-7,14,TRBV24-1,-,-,TGTGCCACCAGTGTGGGGGGAACCTCCTACGAGCAGTACTTC,CATSVGGTSYEQYF
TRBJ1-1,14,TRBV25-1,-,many,TGTGCCAGCAGTGAACTGGGGGAGGGCACTGAAGCTTTCTTT,CASSELGEGTEAFF
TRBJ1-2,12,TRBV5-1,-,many,TGCGCCAGCAGACAGGGCCGATATGGCTACACCTTC,CASRQGRYGYTF
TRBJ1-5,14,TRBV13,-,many,TGTGCCAGCAGCTCTAGATTAGGGGGTCAGCCCCAGCATTTT,CASSSRLGGQPQHF
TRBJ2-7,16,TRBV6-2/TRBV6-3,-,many,TGTGCCAGCAGTCCTCCCGGGACTCGAGTTTCCTACGAGCAGTACTTC,CASSPPGTRVSYEQYF
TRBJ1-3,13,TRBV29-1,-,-,TGCAGCGTTGGGCAGGCTGGAGGAAACACCATATATTTT,CSVGQAGGNTIYF
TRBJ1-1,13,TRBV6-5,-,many,TGTGCCAGCAGTTACATGGGGAACACTGAAGCTTTCTTT,CASSYMGNTEAFF
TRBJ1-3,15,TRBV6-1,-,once,TGTGCCAGCAGTAAAGGACAGCGCTCTGGAAACACCATATATTTT,CASSKGQRSGNTIYF
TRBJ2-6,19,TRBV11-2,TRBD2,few,TGTGCCAGCAGCTTCAGAATAGCGGGAGGAAGCTCTGGGGCCAACGTCCTGACTTTC,CASSFRIAGGSSGANVLTF
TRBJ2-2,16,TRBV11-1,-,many,TGTGCCAGCAGCTGGAGACAGGCAACGAGGGGCGGGGAGCTGTTTTTT,CASSWRQATRGGELFF
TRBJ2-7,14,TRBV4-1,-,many,TGCGCCAGCAGCCAAATACTAGCTGCCTACGAGCAGTACTTC,CASSQILAAYEQYF
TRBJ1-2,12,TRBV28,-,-,TGTGCCAGCAGGTGGGCGGTTGGAAGCTACACCTTC,CASRWAVGSYTF
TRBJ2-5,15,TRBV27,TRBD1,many,TGTGCCAGCAGTCGGGCAGGGGGCAGGAGAGAGACCCAGTACTTC,CASSRAGGRRETQYF
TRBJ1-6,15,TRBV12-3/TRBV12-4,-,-,TGTGCCAGCAGTTTAGGGAGGTTCAATAATTCACCCCTCCACTTT,CASSLGRFNNSPLHF
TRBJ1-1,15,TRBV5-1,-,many,TGCGCCAGCAGCCAACTAATCGCGACTCAGACTGAAGCTTTCTTT,CASSQLIATQTEAFF
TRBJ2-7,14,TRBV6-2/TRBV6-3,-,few,TGTGCCAGCACCGAGCCGGGTTATACGTACGAGCAGTACTTC,CASTEPGYTYEQYF
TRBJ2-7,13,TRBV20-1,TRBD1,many,TGCAGTGCGCGCCCAGGGGGCGTCTACGAGCAGTACTTC,CSARPGGVYEQYF
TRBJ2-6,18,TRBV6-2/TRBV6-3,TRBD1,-,TGTGCCAGCAGGCCCTCGGGACAGATCCGTTCTGGGGCCAACGTCCTGACTTTC,CASRPSGQIRSGANVLTF
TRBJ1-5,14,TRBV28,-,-,TGTGCCAGCAGCCAATATTTACGGAATCAGCCCCAGCATTTT,CASSQYLRNQPQHF
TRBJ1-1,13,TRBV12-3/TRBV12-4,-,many,TGTGCCAGCAGTTGGGGGTCGGGCACTGAAGCTTTCTTT,CASSWGSGTEAFF
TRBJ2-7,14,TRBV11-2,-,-,TGTGCCAGCAGCTTAGCGGACGTAAGCTACGAGCAGTACTTC,CASSLADVSYEQYF
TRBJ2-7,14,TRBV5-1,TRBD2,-,TGCGCCAGCAGCGGGGGGGACCGACCCTACGAGCAGTACTTC,CASSGGDRPYEQYF
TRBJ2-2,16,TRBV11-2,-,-,TGTGCCAGCAGCTTAATTCCCCTTCGGAGCGCCGGGGAGCTGTTTTTT,CASSLIPLRSAGELFF
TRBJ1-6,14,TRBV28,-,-,TGTGCCATCTGCGGGACCTCCTATAATTCACCCCTCCACTTT,CAICGTSYNSPLHF
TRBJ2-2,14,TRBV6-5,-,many,TGTGCCAGCAGTTCGGTTTCAAGCACCGGGGAGCTGTTTTTT,CASSSVSSTGELFF
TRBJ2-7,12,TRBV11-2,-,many,TGTGCCAGCAGCTCACAGGCCTACGAGCAGTACTTC,CASSSQAYEQYF
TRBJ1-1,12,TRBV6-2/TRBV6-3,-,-,TGTGCCAGCACAGACCAGAACACTGAAGCTTTCTTT,CASTDQNTEAFF
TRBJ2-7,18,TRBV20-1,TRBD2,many,TGCAGTGCAAACAGTTTTAATCATTCGTCAGGGAGGGCCGGGGTGCAGTACTTC,CSANSFNHSSGRAGVQYF